This T cell receptor (beta chain) was profiled in a study of read filtering for tumor transcriptome and immune sequencing. Molecular barcoded adaptors covering alpha/delta and beta/gamma chains were used on roughly 400 ng RNA. TCRdb passed the reads through MiXCR, listing each CDR3 protein once. The top ten hold approximately 10% of the sample, which has about 62,000 distinct CDR3 sequences, roughly 19% seen once. Trimming shortened V by 3 bases and J by 0 bases, and 6 bases separated the two germline ends. The CDR3 extends over 14 amino acids. Germline loops: CDR1 MDHEN, CDR2 SYDVKM. This clonotype showed up many times.

The V and J genes are TRBV28 and TRBJ1-5; D is undetermined. The TCR sequence derives from a donor at least 40 years old with multiple myeloma. The sample comprised a population of CD138-negative cells sorted from bone marrow. The CDR3 loop reads CASSLEHSNQPQHF. The DNA of the CDR3 is TGTGCCAGCAGTTTGGAGCATAGCAATCAGCCCCAGCATTTT.